The text below deals with one TCR beta chain. No antigen is known for it. Source study methods: ImmunoSEQ gave junction-only sequences without quality scores, so filtering differed. The assay was immunoSEQ multiplex PCR, and TCRdb's table has in-frame clones only and misses some. V and J calls plus clone size are reproduced from that table; the DNA served to infer D and trimming. This sample has 190,000 or so clones, with approximately 60% found just once. This sample was included in a study of shared clonotypes between healthy human individuals. Study-level points and caveats: Richness estimates generally favored naive over memory subsets.

CD4+ cells underwent separation, giving CD45RA+ naive and CD45RA-negative memory subsets. The germline V gene encodes CDR1 SGHTA and CDR2 FQGNSA. The CDR3 contains 13 residues. V lost 4 bases to trimming and J lost 7 bases, with 11 bases between them. Sequencing input: memory CD4+ T cells sorted from blood. This sample's subset: CD45RA-negative fraction. The TCR was taken from a man aged 30 to 39 in good health. This rearrangement joins TRBV7-2 to TRBJ2-1; no reliable D call. The CDR3 region has the DNA TGTGCCAGCAGCTCCACCCCTTGGAATGAGCAGTTCTTC. Residues: CASSSTPWNEQFF. The full variable domain, its missing parts supplied by reference TRBV7-2 and TRBJ2-1, is GAGVSQSPSNKVTEKGKDVELRCDPISGHTALYWYRQSLGQGLEFLIYFQGNSAPDKSGLPSDRFSAERTGGSVSTLTIQRTQQEDSAVYLCASSSTPWNEQFFGPGTRLTVL.